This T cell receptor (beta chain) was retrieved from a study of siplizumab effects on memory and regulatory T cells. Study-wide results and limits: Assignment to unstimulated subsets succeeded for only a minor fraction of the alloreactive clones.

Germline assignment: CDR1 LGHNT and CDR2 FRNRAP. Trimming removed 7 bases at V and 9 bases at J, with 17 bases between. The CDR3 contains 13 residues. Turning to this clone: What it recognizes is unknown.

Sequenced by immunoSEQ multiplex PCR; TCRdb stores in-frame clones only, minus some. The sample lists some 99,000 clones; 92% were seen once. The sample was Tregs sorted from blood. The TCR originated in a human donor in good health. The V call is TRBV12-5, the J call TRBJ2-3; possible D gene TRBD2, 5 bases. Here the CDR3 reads CASAWGTGNTQYF. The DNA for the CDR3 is TGTGCTAGTGCCTGGGGAACGGGGAACACGCAGTATTTT.